The clone carrying this T cell receptor (beta chain) was recorded at least ten times. CDR1 MGHDK and CDR2 SYGVNS come from the germline V gene. The CDR3 sequence is 16 residues long. With 5 bases removed from V and 4 bases from J, the gap between germline ends came to 18 bases. The data were obtained in a study of response to subunit inactivated influenza vaccine. TCRdb re-called the RT-PCR reads through MiXCR, storing one row per CDR3 protein. The table includes roughly 710,000 distinct CDR3 sequences, 14% detected once. The receptor was derived from a man aged 45 to 65 who received an inactivated influenza vaccine. The chain links TRBV25-1 to TRBJ2-1; a possible D gene is TRBD2 (6 bases). This specimen consisted of PBMCs from blood, obtained roughly 15 days before vaccination. The CDR3 DNA reads as TGTGCCAGCAGTCCAGACCGGGAGTCGTATTACAATGAGCAGTTCTTC. This translates into CASSPDRESYYNEQFF.